The entry below describes one TCR beta chain. These data come from a study of technical replicates of blood from a few donors. Method: immunoSEQ multiplex PCR; TCRdb's copy keeps in-frame clones and lacks some. The sample records some 75,000 clones, roughly 96% being singletons. CDR1 and CDR2 (germline): SGHNT, YENEEA. The V and J ends lost 5 bases and 3 bases respectively, with 18 bases between them. The CDR3 length is 16 residues. The specimen sequenced was T cells isolated from PBMCs. This TCR derives from a human donor in good health. The chain has TRBV11-3 and TRBJ2-3; tentative D call: TRBD1 (6 bases). As DNA, the CDR3 is TGTGCCAGCAGCGCACGGTTGACAGGCGGGACAGATACGCAGTATTTT. It specifies CASSARLTGGTDTQYF. The entire variable domain, with the rest obtained from reference TRBV11-3 and TRBJ2-3, is as follows: EAGVVQSPRYKIIEKKQPVAFWCNPISGHNTLYWYLQNLGQGPELLIRYENEEAVDDSQLPKDRFSAERLKGVDSTLKIQPAELGDSAVYLCASSARLTGGTDTQYFGPGTRLTVL.